This paragraph reports one T cell receptor (beta chain). Its antigen is undetermined. The CDR3 has 12 residues. In germline, CDR1 is SEHNR, CDR2 FQNEAQ (reference sequence). The ends were cut back, 5 bases at V and 2 bases at J, with 5 bases in the middle. The sample comes from a study of T cell responses to AZD1222 COVID-19 vaccine. Whole-study findings and limits: Spike was spanned by vaccine-associated CD4 TCRs, with dominance at 160-218 and 743-854.

Assay used: immunoSEQ multiplex PCR; TCRdb lists only in-frame clones, some missing. The data hold 150,000 or so clones, with 90% to 95% observed a single time. The TCR was taken from an adult in good health. The chain links TRBV7-9 to TRBJ2-3; D unresolved. Sequenced material: peripheral blood, taken on day 0 of AZD1222 vaccination. The CDR3 sequence is CASSVFTDTQYF. CDR3 coding DNA: TGTGCCAGCAGCGTGTTCACAGATACGCAGTATTTT.